A selection of T cell receptor beta chains follows, all from one sample in a study of T-cell memory formation after mild COVID-19. TCRdb itself ran the 5' RACE reads through MiXCR, one entry per CDR3 protein. The sample has 400,000 to 500,000 distinct CDR3 sequences; around 18% are singletons. The sample comprised PBMCs or a T cell subset sorted from them (not recorded which). The receptor source for this set is an adult woman who had mild COVID-19 (a few samples of this study predate the infection). Cell type and time point are not known. The CDR3 runs from the conserved cysteine through the conserved F or W. Size is omitted from some rows. Given values are once, few, many or a class for expanded clones.

size	V	J	CDR3
few	TRBV11-2	TRBJ2-4	CASSRQGYIQYF
NA	TRBV7-2	TRBJ2-3	CASSPRGEVLTDTQYF
NA	TRBV6-6	TRBJ1-1	CASTPSGPEAFF
NA	TRBV9	TRBJ2-3	CASSPLAGITDTQYF
few	TRBV29-1	TRBJ1-1	CSVPGATGSAEAFF
many	TRBV5-1	TRBJ1-2	CASRENYGYTF
few	TRBV4-1	TRBJ1-5	CASSQATGGNQPQHF
few	TRBV12-3/TRBV12-4	TRBJ1-2	CASSLRQGQGASYGYTF
NA	TRBV5-5	TRBJ2-5	CASSLGWLAGDQETQYF
NA	TRBV5-5	TRBJ1-2	CASSLHGTGPANYGYTF
many	TRBV18	TRBJ2-5	CASSGLQETQYF
NA	TRBV30	TRBJ1-1	CAWSATRDRGRTEAFF
NA	TRBV2	TRBJ1-5	CASSGGPREHF
NA	TRBV12-3/TRBV12-4	TRBJ1-1	CASSAREDDTEAFF
NA	TRBV20-1	TRBJ1-5	CSARDWGGQTQHF
few	TRBV12-3/TRBV12-4	TRBJ1-2	CASSLAARGGYGYTF
NA	TRBV12-3/TRBV12-4	TRBJ1-2	CASSTTGGQNYGYTF
few	TRBV7-3	TRBJ2-1	CASSFIGLAGGPGIHEQFF
few	TRBV6-5	TRBJ1-1	CASSNAPGGTEAFF
NA	TRBV7-8	TRBJ2-7	CASTPGTLSSYEQYF
NA	TRBV19	TRBJ2-3	CASSIVGGLDTQYF
few	TRBV12-3/TRBV12-4	TRBJ1-3	CASSPTGTGSSGNTIYF
NA	TRBV12-3/TRBV12-4	TRBJ1-1	CASSLGGQGLAMNTEAFF
few	TRBV9	TRBJ2-7	CASSVVSKEENSGSGREQYF
few	TRBV12-3/TRBV12-4	TRBJ2-4	CASSRRDRASYF
few	TRBV7-8	TRBJ2-6	CASHRDRFYSGANVLTF
NA	TRBV7-3	TRBJ2-2	CASSLTESRDRSWWDAGELFF
few	TRBV20-1	TRBJ1-2	CSASRTGGRGYTF
few	TRBV20-1	TRBJ1-5	CSVLDLEGGFDQPQHF
NA	TRBV5-1	TRBJ1-1	CASSFYGTANTEAFF
NA	TRBV20-1	TRBJ2-1	CSASSEPGLAADNNEQFF
NA	TRBV9	TRBJ1-6	CASSVSWQNNSPLHF
NA	TRBV29-1	TRBJ2-1	CSGVEGLTIYNEQFF
NA	TRBV24-1	TRBJ2-1	CATSDASWGEQFF
few	TRBV13	TRBJ2-3	CASSFHGASSLYF
few	TRBV5-1	TRBJ1-2	CASRSPGTGGDGYTF
NA	TRBV7-6	TRBJ2-7	CASSPWTDTYEQYF
NA	TRBV4-2	TRBJ1-1	CASSQARIGANTEAFF
few	TRBV20-1	TRBJ2-1	CSALAGYNEQFF
few	TRBV4-1	TRBJ2-7	CASSPQTSVYEQYF